This T cell receptor (beta chain) was sequenced in a study of shared clonotypes between healthy human individuals. Study at large: Plates per donor: three CD4 naive, three CD4 memory, two CD8 naive, one CD8 memory. Study findings and constraints: The generation probabilities recorded for non-shared clonotypes fell below those of clonotypes shared by all four donors.

Libraries were prepared by immunoSEQ multiplex PCR; TCRdb keeps only in-frame clonotypes and omits some of them. Of around 2.5 million clones listed, more than 85% are singletons. For this clone: What it recognizes is unknown.

Deletions cut 2 bases from V and 8 bases from J, with 15 bases between. The CDR3 is made up of 14 amino acids. Germline V gives CDR1 MNHNY, CDR2 SVGAGI (reference sequence). A CD45RA+ naive subset and a CD45RA-negative memory subset were split from CD4+ cells. Sequencing was done on a sample of naive CD4+ T cells from PBMCs. Sample subset: CD45RA+ positively selected. The chain joins TRBV6-6 to TRBJ1-2, with unresolved D. The receptor was isolated from a man younger than 30 in good health. Some clones in this sample may be carry-over from other donors' samples. The CDR3 loop is CASSYPVRGGGYTF. The CDR3, as DNA: TGTGCCAGCAGTTACCCGGTTCGAGGCGGGGGCTACACCTTC.